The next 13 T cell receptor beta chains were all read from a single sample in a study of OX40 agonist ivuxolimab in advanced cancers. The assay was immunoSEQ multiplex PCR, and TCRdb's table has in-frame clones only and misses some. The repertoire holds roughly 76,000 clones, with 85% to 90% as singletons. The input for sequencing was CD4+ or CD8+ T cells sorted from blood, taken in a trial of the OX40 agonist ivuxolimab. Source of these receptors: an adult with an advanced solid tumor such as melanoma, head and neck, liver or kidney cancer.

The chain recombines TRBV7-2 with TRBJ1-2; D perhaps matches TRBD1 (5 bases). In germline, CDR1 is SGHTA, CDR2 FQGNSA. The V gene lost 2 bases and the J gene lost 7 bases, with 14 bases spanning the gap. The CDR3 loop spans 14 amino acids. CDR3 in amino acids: CASSLRDRTAGYTF. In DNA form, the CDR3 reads TGTGCCAGCAGCTTACGGGACCGTACGGCTGGCTACACCTTC.

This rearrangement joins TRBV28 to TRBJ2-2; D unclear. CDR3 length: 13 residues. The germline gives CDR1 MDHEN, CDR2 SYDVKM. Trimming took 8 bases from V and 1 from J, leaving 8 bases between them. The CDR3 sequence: CASVKGNTGELFF. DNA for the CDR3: TGTGCCAGCGTTAAGGGGAACACCGGGGAGCTGTTTTTT.

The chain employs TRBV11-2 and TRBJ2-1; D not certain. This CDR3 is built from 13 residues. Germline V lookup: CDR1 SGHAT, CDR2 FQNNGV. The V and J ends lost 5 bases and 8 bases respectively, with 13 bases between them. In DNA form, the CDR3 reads TGTGCCAGCAGCCCTCGGACGCAACATGAGCAGTTCTTC. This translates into CASSPRTQHEQFF.

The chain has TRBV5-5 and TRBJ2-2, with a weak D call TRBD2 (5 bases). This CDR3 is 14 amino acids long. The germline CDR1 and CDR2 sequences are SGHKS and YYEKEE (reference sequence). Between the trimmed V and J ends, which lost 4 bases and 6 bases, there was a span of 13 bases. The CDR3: CASSAGNPAGELFF. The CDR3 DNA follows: TGTGCCAGCAGCGCCGGGAATCCCGCCGGGGAGCTGTTTTTT.

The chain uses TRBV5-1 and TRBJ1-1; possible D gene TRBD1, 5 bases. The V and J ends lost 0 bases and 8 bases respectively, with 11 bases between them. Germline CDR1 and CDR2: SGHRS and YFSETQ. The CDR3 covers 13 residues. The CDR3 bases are TGCGCCAGCAGCTTGGAGTGGGGCGGCGAAGCTTTCTTT. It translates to CASSLEWGGEAFF.

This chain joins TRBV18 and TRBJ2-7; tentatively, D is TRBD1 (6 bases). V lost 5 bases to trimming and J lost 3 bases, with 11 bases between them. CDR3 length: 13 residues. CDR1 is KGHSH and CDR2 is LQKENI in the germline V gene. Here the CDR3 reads CASSSQQGYEQYF. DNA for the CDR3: TGTGCCAGCTCATCCCAACAGGGCTACGAGCAGTACTTC.

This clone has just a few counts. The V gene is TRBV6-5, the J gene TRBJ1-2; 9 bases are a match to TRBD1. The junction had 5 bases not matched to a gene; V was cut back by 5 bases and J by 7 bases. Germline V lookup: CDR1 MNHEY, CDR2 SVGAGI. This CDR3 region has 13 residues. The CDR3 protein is CASSRTGDGGYTF. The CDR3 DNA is TGTGCCAGCAGTAGGACAGGGGACGGTGGCTACACCTTC.

CDR3: CASSYEVTGELFF. The CDR3 DNA follows: TGTGCCAGCAGTTACGAAGTAACCGGGGAGCTGTTTTTT. J is TRBJ2-2 and V is TRBV6-5; D remains unclear. The CDR3 loop spans 13 amino acids. Germline V lookup: CDR1 MNHEY, CDR2 SVGAGI. Trimming removed 2 bases from V and 5 bases from J, with 6 bases in between.

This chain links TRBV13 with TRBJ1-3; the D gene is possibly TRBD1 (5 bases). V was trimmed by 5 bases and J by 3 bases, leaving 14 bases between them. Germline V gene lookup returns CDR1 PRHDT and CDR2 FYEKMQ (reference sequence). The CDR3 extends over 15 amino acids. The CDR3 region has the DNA TGTGCCAGCAGCCGTCGCGGGGGTGGTGGAAACACCATATATTTT. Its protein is CASSRRGGGGNTIYF.

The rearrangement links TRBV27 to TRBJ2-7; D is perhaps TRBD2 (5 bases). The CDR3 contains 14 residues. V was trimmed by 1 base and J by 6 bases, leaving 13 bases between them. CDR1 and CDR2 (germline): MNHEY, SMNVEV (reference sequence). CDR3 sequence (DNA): TGTGCCAGCAGTTTATTAGGGAGTAGAGGCGAGCAGTACTTC. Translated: CASSLLGSRGEQYF.

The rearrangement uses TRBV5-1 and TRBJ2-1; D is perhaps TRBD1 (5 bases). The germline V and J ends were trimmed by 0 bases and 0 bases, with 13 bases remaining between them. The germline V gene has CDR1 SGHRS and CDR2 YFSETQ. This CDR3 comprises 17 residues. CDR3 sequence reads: CASSLATWGPSYNEQFF. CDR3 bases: TGCGCCAGCAGCTTGGCCACGTGGGGCCCCTCCTACAATGAGCAGTTCTTC.

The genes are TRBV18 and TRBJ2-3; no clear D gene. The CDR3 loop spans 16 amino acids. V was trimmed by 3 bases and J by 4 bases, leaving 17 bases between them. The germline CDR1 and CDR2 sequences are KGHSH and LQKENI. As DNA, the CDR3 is TGTGCCAGCTCACCGCAAACCACCTCGACCTCAGATACGCAGTATTTT. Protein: CASSPQTTSTSDTQYF.

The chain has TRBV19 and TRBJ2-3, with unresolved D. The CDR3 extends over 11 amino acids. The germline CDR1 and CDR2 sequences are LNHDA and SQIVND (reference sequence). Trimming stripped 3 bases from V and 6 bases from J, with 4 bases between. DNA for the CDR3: TGTGCCAGTAGTATCATCGATACGCAGTATTTT. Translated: CASSIIDTQYF.